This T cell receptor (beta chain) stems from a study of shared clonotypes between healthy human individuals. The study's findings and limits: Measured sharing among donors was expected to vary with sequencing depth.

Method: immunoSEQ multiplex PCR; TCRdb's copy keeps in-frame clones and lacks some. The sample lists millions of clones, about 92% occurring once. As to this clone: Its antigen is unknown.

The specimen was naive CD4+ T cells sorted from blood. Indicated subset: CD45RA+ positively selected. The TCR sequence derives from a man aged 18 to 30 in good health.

CDR3 region: CASSPKDRNPGNTIYF. CDR3 DNA: TGCGCCAGCAGCCCAAAAGACCGCAACCCTGGAAACACCATATATTTT. The genes are TRBV5-1 and TRBJ1-3; D is undetermined. There are 16 residues in the CDR3. Germline loops: CDR1 SGHRS, CDR2 YFSETQ. The V end lost 4 bases, the J end lost 2 bases, and 16 bases lay between the germline ends.